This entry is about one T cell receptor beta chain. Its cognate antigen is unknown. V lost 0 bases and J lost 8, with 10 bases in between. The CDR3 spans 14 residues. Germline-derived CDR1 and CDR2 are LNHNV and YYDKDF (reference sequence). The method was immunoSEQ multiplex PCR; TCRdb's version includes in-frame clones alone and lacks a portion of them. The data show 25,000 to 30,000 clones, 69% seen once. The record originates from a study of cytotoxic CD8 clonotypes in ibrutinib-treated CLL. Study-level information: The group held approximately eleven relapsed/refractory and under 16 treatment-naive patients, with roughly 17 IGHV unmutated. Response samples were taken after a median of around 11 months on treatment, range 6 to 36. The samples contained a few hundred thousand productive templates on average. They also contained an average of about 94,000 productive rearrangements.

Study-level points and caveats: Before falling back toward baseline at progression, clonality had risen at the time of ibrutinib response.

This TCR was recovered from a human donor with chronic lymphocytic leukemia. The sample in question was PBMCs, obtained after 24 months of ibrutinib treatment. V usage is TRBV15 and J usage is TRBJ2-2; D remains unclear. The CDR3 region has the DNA TGTGCCACCAGCAGAGATATTTCTCAGGGGGAGCTGTTTTTT. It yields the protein CATSRDISQGELFF.